Listed below are T cell receptor beta chains from one sample, sequenced in a study of early T cells in non-severe SARS-CoV-2 infection. TCRdb re-called the 5' RACE reads through MiXCR, storing one row per CDR3 protein. The table lists tens of thousands of distinct CDR3 sequences, around 13% of them singletons. Sequencing used whole blood, obtained at baseline. The source is an adult who was a healthcare worker with PCR-confirmed SARS-CoV-2 infection or an uninfected control (not recorded which). The conserved cysteine and the conserved F or W are not part of the CDR3 here.

cdr3_length	v_call	j_call	cdr3_aa
12	TRBV4-3	TRBJ2-7	ASSQDRDGYEQY
9	TRBV11-2	TRBJ2-5	ASSLEGTQY
12	TRBV7-9	TRBJ2-7	ASSLVTNSYEQY
12	TRBV14	TRBJ1-2	ASSQDGGNYGYT
15	TRBV7-9	TRBJ1-3	ASSTLEDRDSGNTIY
14	TRBV7-6	TRBJ1-1	ASSLGTGRGNTEAF
10	TRBV11-2	TRBJ2-4	ASRNLKNIQY
10	TRBV10-2	TRBJ2-5	ASSFEGVTQY
13	TRBV6-5	TRBJ1-5	ASSSAGRSNQPQH
13	TRBV10-3	TRBJ1-1	AISESQDLNTEAF
12	TRBV7-6	TRBJ2-2	ASSLALGTGELF
12	TRBV7-9	TRBJ1-5	ASSRDSGNQPQH
16	TRBV7-2	TRBJ1-3	ASSFFSSGFSSGNTIY
13	TRBV18	TRBJ1-4	ASSPPDLPDEKLF
11	TRBV20-1	TRBJ2-3	SARSGGTDTQY
12	TRBV9	TRBJ1-1	ASSAAIQGAEAF
14	TRBV11-3	TRBJ2-1	ASSSPVSGRGNEQF
14	TRBV7-9	TRBJ2-2	ASSFHGTGLTGELF
10	TRBV11-2	TRBJ2-7	ASRDRGREQY
12	TRBV9	TRBJ2-1	ASSAKQGVSEQF
14	TRBV7-8	TRBJ1-4	ASSPRGGRTNEKLF
11	TRBV12-3/TRBV12-4	TRBJ2-3	ASGTGAPYTQY
11	TRBV5-1	TRBJ1-2	ASSPGTGYGYT
13	TRBV9	TRBJ2-7	ASSVGGTGAYEQY
14	TRBV7-2	TRBJ2-3	ASSLARTRSTDTQY
15	TRBV5-1	TRBJ2-6	ASSFTGDYSGANVLT
11	TRBV9	TRBJ2-5	ASSVHLEETQY
11	TRBV27	TRBJ1-5	ASSWTTGQPQH
11	TRBV11-3	TRBJ1-1	ATADNANTEAF
13	TRBV6-6	TRBJ1-1	ASSEGPGGTLEAF
12	TRBV3-1	TRBJ1-1	ASSQYRGNTEAF
16	TRBV24-1	TRBJ2-3	ATSDWPGTSGHTDTQY
12	TRBV20-1	TRBJ1-2	SARELQGPLGYT
10	TRBV11-2	TRBJ2-7	ASSFGLVEQY
10	TRBV18	TRBJ2-1	ASSPERSEQF
12	TRBV5-6	TRBJ1-2	ASSFGPGVDGYT
10	TRBV21-1	TRBJ2-2	ASSHSTGELF
12	TRBV21-1	TRBJ1-1	ASSRQGPNTEAF
13	TRBV7-3	TRBJ2-1	ASSEDRAFYNEQF